These T cell receptor beta chains were read from a single sample in a study of shared clonotypes between healthy human individuals. The table came from immunoSEQ multiplex PCR; TCRdb's copy has only in-frame clones and leaves some out. The data contain 2 million to 2.5 million clones, 90% to 97% of them singletons. Material: naive CD4+ T cells sorted from blood. These receptor sequences come from a man younger than 35 in good health. CDR3s include the opening cysteine and the closing phenylalanine or tryptophan. Each record gives: D gene, J gene, V gene, clone size, CDR3 DNA, CDR3 protein. A D gene is named only where the DNA matches it firmly. Size is stated for part of the rows, as once, few or many counts, or as a class when the clone is expanded.

>-|TRBJ1-1|TRBV7-2|-
TGTGCCAGCAGCTTTTACCCCCTCGCTGAAGCTTTCTTT
CASSFYPLAEAFF
>TRBD2|TRBJ2-5|TRBV5-1|-
TGCGCCAGCAGCTATGCGGGGGAGGAGACCCAGTACTTC
CASSYAGEETQYF
>-|TRBJ1-1|TRBV13|-
TGTGCCAGCAGCTTAGGACAGAAGAACACTGAAGCTTTCTTT
CASSLGQKNTEAFF
>-|TRBJ1-1|TRBV19|-
TGTGCCAGTAGTATATCAGGTGGGGTGAACACTGAAGCTTTCTTT
CASSISGGVNTEAFF
>-|TRBJ2-7|TRBV28|-
TGTGCCAGCAGTTTAGTCTCCGGGACCGTTACATACGAGCAGTACTTC
CASSLVSGTVTYEQYF
>-|TRBJ1-4|TRBV6-5|-
TGTGCCAGCAGTTGGGGAACAGGGACCGGGCCCGAAAAACTGTTTTTT
CASSWGTGTGPEKLFF
>TRBD1|TRBJ2-1|TRBV14|once
TGTGCCAGCAGCCAAGGTGGACAGGGGAGGGCATATGAGCAGTTCTTC
CASSQGGQGRAYEQFF
>-|TRBJ2-3|TRBV11-2|once
TGTGCCAGCAGCCCGAACGGGATTGGGACAGATACGCAGTATTTT
CASSPNGIGTDTQYF
>-|TRBJ2-6|TRBV10-3|-
TGTGCCATCAGACCGGACAGTATCTCTGGGGCCAACGTCCTGACTTTC
CAIRPDSISGANVLTF
>-|TRBJ2-7|TRBV5-1|-
TGCGCCAGCAGCTTGGGCTCCACTGGATCCTACGAGCAGTACTTC
CASSLGSTGSYEQYF